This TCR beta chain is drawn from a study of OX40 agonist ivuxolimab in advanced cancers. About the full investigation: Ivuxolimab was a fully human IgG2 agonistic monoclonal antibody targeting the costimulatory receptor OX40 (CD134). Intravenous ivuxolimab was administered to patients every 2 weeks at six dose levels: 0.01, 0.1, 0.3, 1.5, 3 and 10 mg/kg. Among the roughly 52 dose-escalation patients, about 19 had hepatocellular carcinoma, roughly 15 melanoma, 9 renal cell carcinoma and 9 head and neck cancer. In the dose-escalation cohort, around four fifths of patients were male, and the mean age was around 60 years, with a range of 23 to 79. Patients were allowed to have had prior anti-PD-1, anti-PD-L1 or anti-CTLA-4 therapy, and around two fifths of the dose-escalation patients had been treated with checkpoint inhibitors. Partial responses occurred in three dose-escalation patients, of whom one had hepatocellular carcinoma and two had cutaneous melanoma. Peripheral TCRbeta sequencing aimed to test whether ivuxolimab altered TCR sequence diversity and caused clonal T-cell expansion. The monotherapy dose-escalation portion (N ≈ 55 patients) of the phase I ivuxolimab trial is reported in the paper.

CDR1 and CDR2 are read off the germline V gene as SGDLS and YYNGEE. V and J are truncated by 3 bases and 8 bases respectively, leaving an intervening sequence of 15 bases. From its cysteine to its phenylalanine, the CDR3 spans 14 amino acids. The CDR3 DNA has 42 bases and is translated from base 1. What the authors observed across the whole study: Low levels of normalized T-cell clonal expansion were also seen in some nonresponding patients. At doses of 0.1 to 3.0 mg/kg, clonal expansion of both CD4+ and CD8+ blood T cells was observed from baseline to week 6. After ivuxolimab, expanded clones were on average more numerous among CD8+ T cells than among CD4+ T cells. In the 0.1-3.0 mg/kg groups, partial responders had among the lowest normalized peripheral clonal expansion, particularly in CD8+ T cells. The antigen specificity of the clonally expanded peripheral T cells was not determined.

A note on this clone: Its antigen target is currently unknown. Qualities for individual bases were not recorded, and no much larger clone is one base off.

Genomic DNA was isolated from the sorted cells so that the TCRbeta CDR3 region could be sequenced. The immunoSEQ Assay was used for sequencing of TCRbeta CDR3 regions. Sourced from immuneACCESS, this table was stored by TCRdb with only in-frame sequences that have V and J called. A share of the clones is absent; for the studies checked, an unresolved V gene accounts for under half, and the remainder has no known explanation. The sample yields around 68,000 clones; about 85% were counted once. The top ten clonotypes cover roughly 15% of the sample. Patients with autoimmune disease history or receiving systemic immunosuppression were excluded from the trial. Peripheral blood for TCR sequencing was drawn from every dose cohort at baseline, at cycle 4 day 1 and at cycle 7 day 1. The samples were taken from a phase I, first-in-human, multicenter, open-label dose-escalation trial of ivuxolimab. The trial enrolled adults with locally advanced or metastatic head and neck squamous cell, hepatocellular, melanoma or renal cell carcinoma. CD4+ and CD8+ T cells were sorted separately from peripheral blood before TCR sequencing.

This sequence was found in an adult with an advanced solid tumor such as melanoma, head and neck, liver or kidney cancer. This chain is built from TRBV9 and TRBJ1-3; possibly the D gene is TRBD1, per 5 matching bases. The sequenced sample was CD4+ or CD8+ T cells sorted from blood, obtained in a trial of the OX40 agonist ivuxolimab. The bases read TGTGCCAGCAGCGGTTGGGGCGCTGGGGACACCATATATTTT. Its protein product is CASSGWGAGDTIYF.